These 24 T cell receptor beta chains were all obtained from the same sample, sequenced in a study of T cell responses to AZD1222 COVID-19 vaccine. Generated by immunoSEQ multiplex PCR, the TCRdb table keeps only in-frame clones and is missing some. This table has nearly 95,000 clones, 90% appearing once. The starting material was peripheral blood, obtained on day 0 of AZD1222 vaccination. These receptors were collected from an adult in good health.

The CDR3, as DNA: TGTGCCAGCAGTGGTTTTTCCAACTATAATTCACCCCTCCACTTT. Its translation: CASSGFSNYNSPLHF. V gene TRBV2 combines with J gene TRBJ1-6; D is ambiguous. Trimming took off 4 bases at V and 3 bases at J, with 10 bases between the two ends. The CDR3 sequence is 15 residues long. Germline-derived CDR1 and CDR2 are SNHLY and FYNNEI. Full variable domain (remainder filled in from reference TRBV2 and TRBJ1-6): EPEVTQTPSHQVTQMGQEVILRCVPISNHLYFYWYRQILGQKVEFLVSFYNNEISEKSEIFDDQFSVERPDGSNFTLKIRSTKLEDSAMYFCASSGFSNYNSPLHFGNGTRLTVT.

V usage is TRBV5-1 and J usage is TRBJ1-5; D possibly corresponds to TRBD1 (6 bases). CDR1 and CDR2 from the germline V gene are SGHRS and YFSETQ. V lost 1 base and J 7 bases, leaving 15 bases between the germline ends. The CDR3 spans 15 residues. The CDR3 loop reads CASSLQAGVGQPQHF. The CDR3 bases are TGCGCCAGCAGCTTGCAGGCAGGGGTAGGCCAGCCCCAGCATTTT.

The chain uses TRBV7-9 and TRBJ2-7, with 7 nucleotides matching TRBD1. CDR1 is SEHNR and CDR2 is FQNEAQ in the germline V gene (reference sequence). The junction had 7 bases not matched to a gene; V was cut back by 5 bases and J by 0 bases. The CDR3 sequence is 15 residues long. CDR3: CASSGRDSNSYEQYF. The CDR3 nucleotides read TGTGCCAGCAGCGGCCGGGACAGTAACTCCTACGAGCAGTACTTC.

The CDR3 reads CASSQVAGGNQPQHF. CDR3 bases: TGCGCCAGCAGCCAAGTGGCAGGGGGTAATCAGCCCCAGCATTTT. V and J are TRBV4-1 and TRBJ1-5; 7 positions match TRBD1. This CDR3 comprises 15 residues. Germline V lookup: CDR1 MGHRA, CDR2 YSYEKL. V was clipped by 1 base and J by 4 bases; unmatched bases: 4.

This CDR3 is CASSSRSGAGGELFF. The CDR3 nucleotides are TGTGCCAGCAGCTCCCGGTCAGGGGCGGGCGGGGAGCTGTTTTTT. The V call is TRBV3-1 (or the pseudogene TRBV3-2), the J call TRBJ2-2, with TRBD1 as a possible D gene (6 bases). Trimming took 5 bases from V and 7 from J, leaving 17 bases between them. This CDR3 is built from 15 residues. Germline CDR1 is LGHDT and CDR2 is YNNKEL (reference sequence).

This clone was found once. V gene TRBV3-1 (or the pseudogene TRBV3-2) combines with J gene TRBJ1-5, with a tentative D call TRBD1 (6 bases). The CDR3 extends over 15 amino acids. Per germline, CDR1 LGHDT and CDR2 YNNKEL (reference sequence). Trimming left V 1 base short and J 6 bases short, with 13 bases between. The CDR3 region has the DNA TGTGCCAGCAGCCAAGGGTCGGGGGGCGGTCAGCCCCAGCATTTT. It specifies CASSQGSGGGQPQHF.

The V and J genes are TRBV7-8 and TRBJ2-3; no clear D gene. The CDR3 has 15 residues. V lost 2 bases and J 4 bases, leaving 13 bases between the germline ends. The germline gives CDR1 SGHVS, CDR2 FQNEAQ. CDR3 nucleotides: TGTGCCAGCAGCTTATTCATCGACGAGGCAGATACGCAGTATTTT. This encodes CASSLFIDEADTQYF. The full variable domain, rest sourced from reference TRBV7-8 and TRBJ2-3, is GAGVSQSPRYKVAKRGQDVALRCDPISGHVSLFWYQQALGQGPEFLTYFQNEAQLDKSGLPSDRFFAERPEGSVSTLKIQRTQQEDSAVYLCASSLFIDEADTQYFGPGTRLTVL.

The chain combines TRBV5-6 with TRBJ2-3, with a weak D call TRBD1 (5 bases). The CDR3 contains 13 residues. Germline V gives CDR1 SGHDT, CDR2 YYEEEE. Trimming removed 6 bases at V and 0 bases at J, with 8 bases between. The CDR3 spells CASTSGSTDTQYF. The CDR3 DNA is TGTGCCAGCACTTCAGGGAGCACAGATACGCAGTATTTT. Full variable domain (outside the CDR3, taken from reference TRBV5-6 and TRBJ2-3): DAGVTQSPTHLIKTRGQQVTLRCSPKSGHDTVSWYQQALGQGPQFIFQYYEEEERQRGNFPDRFSGHQFPNYSSELNVNALLLGDSALYLCASTSGSTDTQYFGPGTRLTVL.

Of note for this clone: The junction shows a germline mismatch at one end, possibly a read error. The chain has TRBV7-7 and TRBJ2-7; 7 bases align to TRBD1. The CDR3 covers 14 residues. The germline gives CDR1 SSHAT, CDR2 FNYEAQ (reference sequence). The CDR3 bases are TGTGCTAGCAGCCCGTGGACAGGATCCTACGAGCAGTACTTC. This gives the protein CASSPWTGSYEQYF.

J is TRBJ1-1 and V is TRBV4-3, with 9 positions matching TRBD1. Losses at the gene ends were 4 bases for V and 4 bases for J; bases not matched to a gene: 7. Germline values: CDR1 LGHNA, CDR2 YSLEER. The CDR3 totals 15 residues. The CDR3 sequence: CASSPGDRDGTEAFF. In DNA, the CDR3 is TGCGCCAGCAGCCCCGGGGACAGGGACGGCACTGAAGCTTTCTTT.

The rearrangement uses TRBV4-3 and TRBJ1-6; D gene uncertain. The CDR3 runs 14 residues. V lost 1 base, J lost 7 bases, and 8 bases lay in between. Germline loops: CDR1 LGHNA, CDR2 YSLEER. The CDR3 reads CASSQGSSNSPLHF. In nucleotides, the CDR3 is TGCGCCAGCAGCCAAGGGTCCTCGAATTCACCCCTCCACTTT.

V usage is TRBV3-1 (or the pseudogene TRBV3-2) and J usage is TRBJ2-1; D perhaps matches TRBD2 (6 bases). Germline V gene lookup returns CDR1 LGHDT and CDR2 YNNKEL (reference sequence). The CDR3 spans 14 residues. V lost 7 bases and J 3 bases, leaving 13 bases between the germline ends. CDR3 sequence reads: CASKCAGSYNEQFF. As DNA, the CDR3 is TGTGCCAGCAAGTGTGCGGGGAGCTACAATGAGCAGTTCTTC.

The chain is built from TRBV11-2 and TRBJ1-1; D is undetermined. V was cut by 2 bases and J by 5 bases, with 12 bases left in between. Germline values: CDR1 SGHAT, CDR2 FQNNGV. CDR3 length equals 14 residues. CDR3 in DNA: TGTGCCAGCAGCTTAACGAGCCGAGGAACTGAAGCTTTCTTT. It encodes CASSLTSRGTEAFF. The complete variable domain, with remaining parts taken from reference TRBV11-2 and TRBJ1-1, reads EAGVAQSPRYKIIEKRQSVAFWCNPISGHATLYWYQQILGQGPKLLIQFQNNGVVDDSQLPKDRFSAERLKGVDSTLKIQPAKLEDSAVYLCASSLTSRGTEAFFGQGTRLTVV.

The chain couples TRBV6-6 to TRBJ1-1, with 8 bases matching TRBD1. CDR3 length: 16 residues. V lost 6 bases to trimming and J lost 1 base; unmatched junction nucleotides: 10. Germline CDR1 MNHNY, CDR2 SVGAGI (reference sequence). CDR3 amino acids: CASRPAHGTGNTEAFF. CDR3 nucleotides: TGTGCCAGCAGACCAGCCCACGGGACAGGGAACACTGAAGCTTTCTTT.

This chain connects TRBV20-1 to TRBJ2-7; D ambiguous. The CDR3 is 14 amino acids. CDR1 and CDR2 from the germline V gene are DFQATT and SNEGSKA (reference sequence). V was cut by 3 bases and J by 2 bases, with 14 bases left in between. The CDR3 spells CSASSASKAYEQYF. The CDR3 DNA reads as TGCAGTGCTAGTTCGGCATCCAAGGCCTACGAGCAGTACTTC.

CDR3: CASSSRDRGRWTEAFF. In nucleotides, the CDR3 is TGTGCCAGCAGCTCCCGGGACAGGGGGAGATGGACTGAAGCTTTCTTT. The rearrangement joins TRBV13 to TRBJ1-1; 11 bases match TRBD1. V lost 4 bases, J lost 5 bases, and 9 bases stayed unmatched. Germline V CDR1 and CDR2: PRHDT, FYEKMQ (reference sequence). CDR3 length equals 16 residues.

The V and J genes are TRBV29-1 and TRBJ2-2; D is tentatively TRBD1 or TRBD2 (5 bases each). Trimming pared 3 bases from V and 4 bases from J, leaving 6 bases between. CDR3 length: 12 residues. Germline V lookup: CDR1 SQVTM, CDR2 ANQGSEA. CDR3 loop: CSVEGVTGELFF. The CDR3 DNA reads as TGCAGCGTTGAGGGGGTCACCGGGGAGCTGTTTTTT.

DNA of the CDR3: TGTGCCAGCAGCAAGGACAGCGGGTACAATGAGCAGTTCTTC. Its translation: CASSKDSGYNEQFF. The chain links TRBV11-3 to TRBJ2-1, with D possibly being TRBD1 or TRBD2 (6 bases each). The CDR3 totals 14 residues. The V and J ends lost 5 bases and 4 bases respectively, with 12 bases between them. Germline CDR1 reads SGHNT; CDR2 reads YENEEA.

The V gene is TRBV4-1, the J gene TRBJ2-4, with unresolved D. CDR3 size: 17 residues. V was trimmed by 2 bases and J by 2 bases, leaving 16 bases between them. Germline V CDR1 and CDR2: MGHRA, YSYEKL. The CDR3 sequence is CASSQRVPVASKNIQYF. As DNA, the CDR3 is TGCGCCAGCAGCCAAAGGGTACCCGTTGCGTCCAAAAACATTCAGTACTTC.

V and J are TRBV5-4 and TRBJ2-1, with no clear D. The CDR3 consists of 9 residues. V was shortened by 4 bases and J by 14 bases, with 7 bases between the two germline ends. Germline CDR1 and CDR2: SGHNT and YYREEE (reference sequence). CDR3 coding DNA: TGTGCCAGCAGCCTTCCGGAGTTCTTC. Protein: CASSLPEFF.

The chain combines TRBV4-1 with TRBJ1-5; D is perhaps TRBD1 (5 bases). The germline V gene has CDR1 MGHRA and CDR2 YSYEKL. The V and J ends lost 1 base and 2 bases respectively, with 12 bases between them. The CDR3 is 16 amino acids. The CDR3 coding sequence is TGCGCCAGCAGCCAAGCCGTGGGGCAGGGCAATCAGCCCCAGCATTTT. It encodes CASSQAVGQGNQPQHF.

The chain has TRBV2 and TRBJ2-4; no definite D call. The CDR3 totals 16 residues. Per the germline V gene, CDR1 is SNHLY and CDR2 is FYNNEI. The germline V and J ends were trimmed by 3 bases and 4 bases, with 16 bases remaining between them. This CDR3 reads CASSEGGLRRKNIQYF. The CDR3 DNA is TGTGCCAGCAGTGAGGGCGGCCTGAGACGGAAAAACATTCAGTACTTC.

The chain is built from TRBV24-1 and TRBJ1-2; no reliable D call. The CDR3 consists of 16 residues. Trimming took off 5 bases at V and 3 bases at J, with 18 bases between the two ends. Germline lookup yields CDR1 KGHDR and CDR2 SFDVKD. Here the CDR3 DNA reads TGTGCCACCAGTGTAAAGGTGGAGTGGGAGTACTATGGCTACACCTTC. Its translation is CATSVKVEWEYYGYTF.

CDR3 DNA sequence: TGTGCCAGCAGTGGATGGACCGACGGCTACACCTTC. Its protein product is CASSGWTDGYTF. This chain connects TRBV6-2 or TRBV6-3 to TRBJ1-2; D uncertain. Germline CDR1 MNHEY, CDR2 SVGEGT. The length of the CDR3 is 12 residues. V lost 5 bases to trimming and J lost 8 bases, with 12 bases between them.